One sample yielded the 25 T cell receptor beta chains listed below, sequenced in a study of T cell repertoires and leukemia-associated antigens. TCRdb independently ran MiXCR on the 5' RACE reads; one entry per CDR3 protein. The repertoire holds around 14,000 distinct CDR3 sequences, with 39% as singletons. No antigen has been identified for these receptors. Material for sequencing was CD3+ T cells sorted from blood and cultured. All receptors come from a female donor in good health.

In regard to this clonotype: Since a much larger clone is just one base distant, this may be a read error. The V gene is TRBV19, the J gene TRBJ1-3; 7 bases line up with TRBD1. CDR1 LNHDA and CDR2 SQIVND come from the germline V gene (reference sequence). CDR3 size: 17 residues. The junction had 12 bases not matched to a gene; V was cut back by 7 bases and J by 0 bases. The CDR3 DNA is TGTGCCAGTAACAGGGGTTCCGATCGTGTCTCTGGAAACACCATATATTTT. It is translated as CASNRGSDRVSGNTIYF.

The chain recombines TRBV29-1 with TRBJ2-1, with 10 bases fitting TRBD2. With V trimmed by 5 bases and J by 9 bases, 10 bases remained unmatched. The CDR3 length is 14 residues. CDR1 SQVTM and CDR2 ANQGSEA come from the germline V gene. CDR3 DNA: TGCAGCGTTAACCTAAGCGGGAGGGCCAGTGAGCAGTTCTTC. Amino acids: CSVNLSGRASEQFF.

This clonotype is labeled medium-sized. The chain has TRBV5-1 and TRBJ2-3, with 12 bases lining up with TRBD2. The V segment lost 4 bases and the J segment 5 bases; nucleotides outside the gene matches: 2. The CDR3 is made up of 14 amino acids. CDR1 is SGHRS and CDR2 is YFSETQ in the germline V gene. The CDR3 is CASSVGLAGDTQYF. In DNA form, the CDR3 reads TGCGCCAGCAGCGTGGGACTAGCGGGAGATACGCAGTATTTT.

At least ten counts were recorded for this clonotype. The CDR3 reads CASSPPGRQGYEQYF. CDR3 DNA: TGTGCCAGCTCACCACCAGGGAGGCAGGGGTACGAGCAGTACTTC. The chain has TRBV18 and TRBJ2-7; D is possibly TRBD1 or TRBD2 (6 bases each). Looked up from germline, CDR1 is KGHSH and CDR2 is LQKENI. Trimming stripped 0 bases from V and 4 bases from J, with 13 bases between. The CDR3 length is 15 residues.

This clonotype was recorded at least ten times. V is TRBV7-9 and J is TRBJ2-3; 14 bases are a match to TRBD2. The CDR3 totals 19 residues. Germline lookup yields CDR1 SEHNR and CDR2 FQNEAQ (reference sequence). Germline trimming cut 4 bases from V and 4 bases from J; bases unmatched to any gene: 13. CDR3 in DNA: TGTGCCAGCAGCTCCGGGACTAGCGGGAGTATTTACTTTGCAGATACGCAGTATTTT. This translates into CASSSGTSGSIYFADTQYF.

This clonotype was counted only a few times. A much larger clone lies one base from this, so it may be a read error. Written as DNA, the CDR3 is TGTGCCAGCAGTGATCTAATCGGGACCGGTGGTGGGGGGCGGTTCTTC. This codes for CASSDLIGTGGGGRFF. The J gene is TRBJ2-1, the V gene TRBV6-1; D possibly matches TRBD1 or TRBD2 (6 bases each). The CDR3 runs 16 residues. Germline V CDR1 and CDR2: MNHNS, SASEGT. With 3 bases removed from V and 15 bases from J, the gap between germline ends came to 27 bases.

Sample share makes this clonotype medium-sized. J is TRBJ2-2 and V is TRBV7-2; D could derive from TRBD1 or TRBD2 (5 bases each). This CDR3 has 17 residues. Germline V gene sequence: CDR1 SGHTA, CDR2 FQGNSA. V lost 1 base to trimming and J lost 5 bases, with 17 bases between them. The CDR3 reads CASSLGAEGLGTGELFF. The CDR3 bases are TGTGCCAGCAGCTTAGGGGCAGAGGGGTTGGGGACCGGGGAGCTGTTTTTT.

In this sample, this clonotype turned up many times. The V and J genes are TRBV9 and TRBJ2-5; 11 bases align to TRBD2. The V segment lost 0 bases and the J segment 7 bases; nucleotides outside the gene matches: 5. The V gene's germline CDR1 is SGDLS and CDR2 YYNGEE. The CDR3 extends over 15 amino acids. Here the CDR3 reads CASSVELAGVGTQYF. The DNA of the CDR3 is TGTGCCAGCAGCGTAGAACTAGCGGGAGTTGGGACCCAGTACTTC.

About this clonotype: A much larger clonotype is one base distant, so this may be a read error. DNA of the CDR3: TGCGCCAGCAGCCCAATAACACGTGCTTCTGGGGCCAACGTCCTGGCTTTC. Translated: CASSPITRASGANVLAF. The chain has TRBV5-1 and TRBJ2-6; weak D call: TRBD1 (5 bases). This CDR3 has 17 residues. CDR1 and CDR2 from the germline V gene are SGHRS and YFSETQ.

As regards this clonotype: At one end, the junction sequence differs from germline, possibly due to a read error. The chain has TRBV6-6 and TRBJ2-2, with TRBD1 matching 9 bases. Germline values: CDR1 MNHNY, CDR2 SVGAGI (reference sequence). The CDR3 is made up of 17 amino acids. CDR3 residues: CANSYGTGFVNTGELFF. Here the CDR3 DNA reads TGTGCCAACAGTTACGGGACAGGGTTTGTGAACACCGGAGAGCTGTTTTTT.

The V and J genes are TRBV5-1 and TRBJ2-1, with D perhaps matching TRBD2 (6 bases). Trimming removed 3 bases from V and 1 base from J, with 17 bases in between. The CDR3 is made up of 17 amino acids. In germline, CDR1 is SGHRS, CDR2 YFSETQ. The chain's CDR3 is CASSSGAGSNSYNEQFF. The CDR3, as DNA: TGCGCCAGCAGCTCCGGGGCGGGGAGTAATTCCTACAATGAGCAGTTCTTC.

Judged by abundance, this clonotype is medium-sized (0.01 to 0.1%). The rearrangement links TRBV7-9 to TRBJ1-1; 8 bases are a match to TRBD1. Germline lookup yields CDR1 SEHNR and CDR2 FQNEAQ (reference sequence). The CDR3 consists of 16 residues. V shed 11 bases and J 5 bases; nucleotides not matched to a gene: 19. The CDR3 is CASLYGTGVAGTEAFF. CDR3 nucleotide sequence: TGTGCCTCCCTGTATGGGACAGGAGTTGCGGGGACTGAAGCTTTCTTT.

By sample fraction, this clonotype is medium-sized. This chain connects TRBV6-5 to TRBJ1-5; D is possibly TRBD1 (5 bases). The CDR3 totals 13 residues. Germline values: CDR1 MNHEY, CDR2 SVGAGI. Trimming removed 6 bases at V and 4 bases at J, with 10 bases between. The CDR3 sequence: CASRLTENQPQHF. The CDR3 DNA sequence: TGTGCCAGCAGACTGACAGAGAATCAGCCCCAGCATTTT.

By sample share, this clonotype is medium-sized. The chain is built from TRBV29-1 and TRBJ2-5, with 12 bases that match TRBD2. This CDR3 is 17 amino acids long. Germline assignment: CDR1 SQVTM and CDR2 ANQGSEA. The J segment lost 4 bases and the V segment lost 4 bases, leaving 13 bases of the junction unmatched. For the CDR3, the DNA is TGCAGCGTTGTACCTTACCCACTAGCGGGAGGAGGAGAGACCCAGTACTTC. Encoded protein: CSVVPYPLAGGGETQYF. Together with reference TRBV29-1 and TRBJ2-5, the CDR3 gives the full variable domain: SAVISQKPSRDICQRGTSLTIQCQVDSQVTMMFWYRQQPGQSLTLIATANQGSEATYESGFVIDKFPISRPNLTFSTLTVSNMSPEDSSIYLCSVVPYPLAGGGETQYFGPGTRLLVL.

This clonotype is classed as medium-sized. The chain carries TRBV29-1 and TRBJ2-5; D is undetermined. With 3 bases removed from V and 1 base from J, the gap between germline ends came to 9 bases. CDR1 SQVTM and CDR2 ANQGSEA come from the germline V gene. The CDR3 contains 13 residues. The CDR3 is CSVERTFQETQYF. CDR3 coding DNA: TGCAGCGTTGAGAGGACGTTCCAAGAGACCCAGTACTTC.

By share, this clonotype counts as medium-sized. The rearrangement links TRBV5-1 to TRBJ1-1; D is possibly TRBD1 (6 bases). Germline assignment: CDR1 SGHRS and CDR2 YFSETQ. Deletions cut 4 bases from V and 4 bases from J, with 17 bases between. The CDR3 runs to 15 residues. CDR3 sequence (DNA): TGCGCCAGCAGCGCGATAACAGGGTCCGCCACTGAAGCTTTCTTT. Amino acids: CASSAITGSATEAFF. The full variable domain, completed using reference TRBV5-1 and TRBJ1-1, is KAGVTQTPRYLIKTRGQQVTLSCSPISGHRSVSWYQQTPGQGLQFLFEYFSETQRNKGNFPGRFSGRQFSNSRSEMNVSTLELGDSALYLCASSAITGSATEAFFGQGTRLTVV.

This clonotype was seen ten or more times. The rearrangement links TRBV12-3 or TRBV12-4 to TRBJ1-2; TRBD1 matches at 10 bases. With V trimmed by 2 bases and J by 7 bases, 10 bases remained unmatched. The CDR3 length is 16 residues. The CDR3 DNA is TGTGCCAGCAGTTTACCAATCGACAGGGGGCAGAGTGGCTACACCTTC. Amino acid sequence: CASSLPIDRGQSGYTF.

This clonotype is deemed medium-sized (0.01 to 0.1%). The CDR3 protein is CASNPDQKNEQFF. CDR3 DNA: TGCGCCAGCAACCCGGACCAGAAGAATGAGCAGTTCTTC. This chain uses TRBV5-1 with TRBJ2-1; D is unclear. Germline V CDR1 and CDR2: SGHRS, YFSETQ. V was shortened by 6 bases and J by 7 bases, with 14 bases between the two germline ends. CDR3 length: 13 amino acids.

In its sample, this clonotype ranks as medium-sized. V is TRBV29-1 and J is TRBJ2-3, with 15 bases fitting TRBD2. CDR1 is SQVTM, CDR2 ANQGSEA, per germline. The CDR3 is made up of 15 amino acids. V lost 4 bases and J lost 3; bases outside the gene matches: 2. CDR3 region: CSVVGTSGRTDTQYF. The CDR3 nucleotides are TGCAGCGTTGTGGGGACTAGCGGGAGGACAGATACGCAGTATTTT.

This clonotype is medium-sized within its sample. The chain joins TRBV18 to TRBJ2-7; the D is unclear. This CDR3 comprises 13 residues. Germline CDR1 KGHSH, CDR2 LQKENI. V gave up 3 bases and J gave up 7 bases, with 13 bases separating them. CDR3 DNA: TGTGCCAGCTCACCGTACGCTGAAGCGGAGCAGTACTTC. Amino acid sequence: CASSPYAEAEQYF.

To note about this clonotype: At one end, the junction sequence differs from germline, possibly due to a read error. The CDR3 protein is CTSSAGGDTQYF. CDR3 bases: TGCACCAGCAGTGCTGGGGGGGATACGCAGTATTTT. J is TRBJ2-3 and V is TRBV12-3 or TRBV12-4, with D possibly matching TRBD2 (6 bases). The CDR3 covers 12 residues.

This clonotype was seen many times. The rearrangement uses TRBV20-1 and TRBJ1-1; a weak D match, TRBD1 (6 bases). The V gene lost 0 bases and the J gene lost 5 bases, with 10 bases spanning the gap. This CDR3 comprises 13 residues. CDR1 and CDR2 (germline): DFQATT, SNEGSKA (reference sequence). The DNA for the CDR3 is TGCAGTGCTAGAGACAGGGGCAGGACTGAAGCTTTCTTT. Protein sequence: CSARDRGRTEAFF.

Regarding this clonotype: The junction differs from germline at one of its ends, possibly a read error. The J gene is TRBJ2-3, the V gene TRBV30, with TRBD2 matching over 7 bases. The CDR3 sequence is 13 residues long. Looked up from germline, CDR1 is GTSNPN and CDR2 is SVGIG (reference sequence). The CDR3 sequence: CAWSVRGENTHHF. The CDR3 DNA is TGTGCCTGGAGTGTACGGGGGGAAAATACGCACCATTTT. The full variable domain, in which reference TRBV30 and TRBJ2-3 provide the parts outside the CDR3, is SQTIHQWPATLVQPVGSPLSLECTVEGTSNPNLYWYRQAAGRGLQLLFYSVGIGQISSEVPQNLSASRPQDRQFILSSKKLLLSDSGFYLCAWSVRGENTHHFGPGTRLTVL.

This clonotype was observed at least ten times. The chain links TRBV19 to TRBJ2-6; TRBD1 matches 8 bases. Per the germline V gene, CDR1 is LNHDA and CDR2 is SQIVND (reference sequence). The CDR3 loop spans 20 amino acids. V gave up 5 bases and J gave up 1 base; unmatched junction bases: 16. The CDR3 DNA sequence: TGTGCCAGTAGTGGTGGAGGACAGGGTCCAATTGGGTCTGGGGCCAACGTCCTGACTTTC. It yields the protein CASSGGGQGPIGSGANVLTF.

The chain has TRBV5-1 and TRBJ2-1; D gene ambiguous. CDR1 and CDR2 from the germline V gene are SGHRS and YFSETQ. This CDR3 spans 11 amino acids. Trimming took 4 bases from V and 4 from J, leaving 3 bases between them. Here the CDR3 DNA reads TGCGCCAGCAGCGATTACAATGAGCAGTTCTTC. It yields the protein CASSDYNEQFF.